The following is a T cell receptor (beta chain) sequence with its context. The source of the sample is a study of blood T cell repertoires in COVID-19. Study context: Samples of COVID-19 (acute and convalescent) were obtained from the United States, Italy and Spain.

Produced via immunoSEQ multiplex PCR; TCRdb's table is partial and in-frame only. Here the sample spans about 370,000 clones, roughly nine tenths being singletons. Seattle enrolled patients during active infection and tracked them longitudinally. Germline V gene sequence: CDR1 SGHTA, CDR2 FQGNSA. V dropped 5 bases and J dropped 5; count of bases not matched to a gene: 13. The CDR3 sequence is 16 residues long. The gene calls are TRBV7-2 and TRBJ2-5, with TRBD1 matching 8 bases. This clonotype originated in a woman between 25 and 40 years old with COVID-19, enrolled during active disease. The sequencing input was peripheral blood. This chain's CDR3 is CASSLPDRVWLETQYF. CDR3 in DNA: TGTGCCAGCAGCCTTCCGGACAGGGTTTGGCTGGAGACCCAGTACTTC. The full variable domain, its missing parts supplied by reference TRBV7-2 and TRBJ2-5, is GAGVSQSPSNKVTEKGKDVELRCDPISGHTALYWYRQSLGQGLEFLIYFQGNSAPDKSGLPSDRFSAERTGGSVSTLTIQRTQQEDSAVYLCASSLPDRVWLETQYFGPGTRLLVL.